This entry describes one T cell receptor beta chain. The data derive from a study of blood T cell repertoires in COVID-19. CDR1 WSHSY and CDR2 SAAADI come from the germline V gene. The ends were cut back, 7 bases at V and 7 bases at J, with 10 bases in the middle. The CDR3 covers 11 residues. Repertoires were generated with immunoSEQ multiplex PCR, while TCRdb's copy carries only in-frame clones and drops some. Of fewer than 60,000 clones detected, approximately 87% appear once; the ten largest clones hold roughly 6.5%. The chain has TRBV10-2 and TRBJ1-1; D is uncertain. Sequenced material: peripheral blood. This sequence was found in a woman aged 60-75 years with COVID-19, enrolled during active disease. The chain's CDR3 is CASKAGNEAFF. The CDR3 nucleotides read TGCGCCAGCAAGGCGGGGAATGAAGCTTTCTTT.